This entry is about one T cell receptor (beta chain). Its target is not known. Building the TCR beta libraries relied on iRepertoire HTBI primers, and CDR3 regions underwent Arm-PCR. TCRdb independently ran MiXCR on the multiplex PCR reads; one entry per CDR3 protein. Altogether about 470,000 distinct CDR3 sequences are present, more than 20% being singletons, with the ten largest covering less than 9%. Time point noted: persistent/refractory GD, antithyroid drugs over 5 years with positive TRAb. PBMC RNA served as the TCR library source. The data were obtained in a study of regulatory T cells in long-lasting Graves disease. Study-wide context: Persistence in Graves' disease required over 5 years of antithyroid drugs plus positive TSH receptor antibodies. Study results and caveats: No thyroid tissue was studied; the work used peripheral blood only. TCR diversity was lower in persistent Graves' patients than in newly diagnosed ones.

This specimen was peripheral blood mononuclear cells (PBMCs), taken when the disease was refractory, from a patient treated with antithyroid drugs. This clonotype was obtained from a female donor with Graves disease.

CDR3 residues: CASSLARRGITGELFF. The DNA of the CDR3 is TGTGCCAGCAGCTTAGCGCGACGGGGGATTACCGGGGAGCTGTTTTTT. The chain carries TRBV7-9 and TRBJ2-2; weak D call: TRBD2 (6 bases). CDR3 length: 16 residues. Trimming took 0 bases from V and 5 from J, leaving 13 bases between them. Germline V gene lookup returns CDR1 SEHNR and CDR2 FQNEAQ (reference sequence).